This entry lists 28 T cell receptor beta chains sequenced from one sample in a study of T cells in Graves' hyperthyroidism and ophthalmopathy. TCR beta CDR3 sequences were amplified from RNA transcripts. TCR CDR3 regions were first amplified by RT-PCR with HTBI primers. A single record per CDR3 protein comes from TCRdb applying MiXCR to the multiplex PCR reads. The sample contains approximately 220,000 distinct CDR3 sequences, around 16% of which appear only once. Input material: blood. All receptors derive from a man aged 40-50 years with Graves' hyperthyroidism.

This clonotype was observed at least ten times. J is TRBJ1-4 and V is TRBV28, with D uncertain. Germline-derived CDR1 and CDR2 are MDHEN and SYDVKM. The CDR3 covers 16 residues. Between the trimmed V and J ends, which lost 7 bases and 0 bases, there was a span of 15 bases. The CDR3 reads CASKKGRASTNEKLFF. The CDR3 DNA sequence: TGTGCCAGCAAGAAAGGACGGGCGTCAACTAATGAAAAACTGTTTTTT.

This clonotype was detected many times. This sequence joins TRBV6-2 or TRBV6-3 and TRBJ2-5; D remains ambiguous. The length of the CDR3 is 14 residues. The germline V gene has CDR1 MNHEY and CDR2 SVGEGT. V dropped 2 bases and J dropped 2 bases, with 9 bases sitting between them. In DNA, the CDR3 is TGTGCCAGCAGTTACGAGCAGCGTCAAGAGACCCAGTACTTC. Amino acid sequence: CASSYEQRQETQYF.

The chain employs TRBV5-1 and TRBJ2-1, with D perhaps matching TRBD2 (6 bases). Germline CDR1 reads SGHRS; CDR2 reads YFSETQ. The CDR3 contains 14 residues. V shed 7 bases and J shed 5 bases, with 16 bases lying between them. The CDR3 here is CASYPGGGDNEQFF. In nucleotides, the CDR3 is TGCGCCAGCTACCCGGGTGGCGGGGACAATGAGCAGTTCTTC.

This clonotype was detected many times. The V and J genes are TRBV9 and TRBJ1-1, with TRBD1 as a possible D gene (5 bases). The CDR3 has 14 amino acids. V was trimmed by 0 bases and J by 3 bases, leaving 9 bases between them. CDR1 and CDR2 from the germline V gene are SGDLS and YYNGEE. The CDR3 is CASSVEAGHTEAFF. CDR3 sequence (DNA): TGTGCCAGCAGCGTAGAAGCAGGGCACACTGAAGCTTTCTTT.

The chain uses TRBV28 and TRBJ1-5, with no clear D. CDR3 length: 15 amino acids. Between the trimmed V and J ends, which lost 6 bases and 3 bases, there was a span of 15 bases. Germline values: CDR1 MDHEN, CDR2 SYDVKM. As DNA, the CDR3 is TGTGCCAGCAGCTCGGGAGCCAGTCCCAATCAGCCCCAGCATTTT. Amino acids: CASSSGASPNQPQHF.

This clonotype has a handful of counts. The chain is built from TRBV29-1 and TRBJ2-7; D ambiguous. The germline CDR1 and CDR2 sequences are SQVTM and ANQGSEA. The V end was cut by 0 bases, the J end by 3 bases, with 3 bases between. The CDR3 runs to 11 residues. The DNA for the CDR3 is TGCAGCGTTGAAGAAAACTACGAGCAGTACTTC. Translated: CSVEENYEQYF.

This clonotype was found many times. This chain joins TRBV20-1 and TRBJ2-1; 9 bases are shared with TRBD2. The CDR3 totals 14 residues. Losses at the gene ends were 3 bases for V and 5 bases for J; bases not matched to a gene: 5. From germline, CDR1 is DFQATT and CDR2 SNEGSKA (reference sequence). This CDR3 is CSASLAGENNEQFF. The CDR3 coding sequence is TGCAGTGCTAGCTTAGCGGGGGAAAACAATGAGCAGTTCTTC.

The table lists this clonotype with many counts. The chain uses TRBV2 and TRBJ2-7, with D possibly being TRBD1 (6 bases). V was cut by 8 bases and J by 2 bases, with 13 bases left in between. The germline gives CDR1 SNHLY, CDR2 FYNNEI. The length of the CDR3 is 13 residues. CDR3 nucleotide sequence: TGTGCCAGCCGTAAGGACAGAGCCTACGAGCAGTACTTC. Translating it yields CASRKDRAYEQYF.

In its sample, this clonotype was seen many times. The rearrangement links TRBV2 to TRBJ1-2, with D maybe TRBD1 (5 bases). The CDR3 contains 14 residues. Germline V gene lookup returns CDR1 SNHLY and CDR2 FYNNEI. The ends were cut back, 0 bases at V and 4 bases at J, with 9 bases in the middle. CDR3 amino acids: CASSEALGTYGYTF. CDR3 coding DNA: TGTGCCAGCAGTGAAGCGCTGGGGACCTATGGCTACACCTTC.

The V and J genes are TRBV10-3 and TRBJ2-1, with TRBD2 as a possible D gene (5 bases). This CDR3 comprises 12 residues. Looked up from germline, CDR1 is ENHRY and CDR2 is SYGVKD. Trimming stripped 10 bases from V and 5 bases from J, with 12 bases between. The CDR3 protein is CASRLGDNEQFF. DNA for the CDR3: TGTGCCAGCAGACTGGGAGACAATGAGCAGTTCTTC.

This rearrangement joins TRBV15 to TRBJ2-3, with TRBD2 identical over 8 bases. CDR1 and CDR2 (germline): LNHNV, YYDKDF (reference sequence). The V and J ends lost 0 bases and 1 base, in that order; junction bases with no gene match: 0. The CDR3 has 15 amino acids. CDR3 amino acids: CATSRELAGTDTQYF. The CDR3 region has the DNA TGTGCCACCAGCAGAGAACTAGCGGGCACAGATACGCAGTATTTT. Drawing the rest from reference TRBV15 and TRBJ2-3, the complete variable domain is DAMVIQNPRYQVTQFGKPVTLSCSQTLNHNVMYWYQQKSSQAPKLLFHYYDKDFNNEADTPDNFQSRRPNTSFCFLDIRSPGLGDTAMYLCATSRELAGTDTQYFGPGTRLTVL.

This clonotype was recorded at least ten times. The chain has TRBV18 and TRBJ1-1, with 7 nucleotides matching TRBD1. CDR3 length: 14 amino acids. Trimming cost V 8 bases and J 1 base; bases outside gene matches: 7. Germline V CDR1 and CDR2: KGHSH, LQKENI. CDR3 nucleotides: TGTGCCAGCGCGACAGGGCCTAAGAACACTGAAGCTTTCTTT. Translation: CASATGPKNTEAFF.

This clonotype was recorded a few times. The chain uses TRBV9 and TRBJ1-6; TRBD1 is a possible D gene (5 bases). CDR1 is SGDLS and CDR2 is YYNGEE in the germline V gene. The V gene lost 2 bases and the J gene lost 8 bases, with 17 bases spanning the gap. This CDR3 is 16 amino acids long. CDR3 nucleotide sequence: TGTGCCAGCAGCGTGGGGCGGGGGTTCCTCCATTCACCCCTCCACTTT. Protein: CASSVGRGFLHSPLHF.

In this sample, this clonotype turned up many times. This sequence joins TRBV7-2 and TRBJ1-1; no reliable D call. The CDR3 contains 13 residues. Germline V gene data show CDR1 as SGHTA and CDR2 as FQGNSA. Trimming took 5 bases from V and 1 from J, leaving 8 bases between them. CDR3 sequence reads: CASSRQPNTEAFF. The CDR3 coding sequence is TGTGCCAGCAGCCGACAACCGAACACTGAAGCTTTCTTT.

This clonotype was counted only a few times. The chain has TRBV14 and TRBJ1-6; a weak D match, TRBD1 (5 bases). Trimming left V 2 bases short and J 9 bases short, with 20 bases between. This CDR3 has 17 residues. The germline CDR1 and CDR2 sequences are SGHDN and FVKESK. The CDR3 sequence is CASSQLAGAAWVSPLHF. In nucleotides, the CDR3 is TGTGCCAGCAGCCAACTAGCCGGGGCCGCTTGGGTTTCACCCCTCCACTTT.

In its sample, this clonotype was seen many times. The chain recombines TRBV29-1 with TRBJ1-1; 8 bases fit TRBD1. Germline assignment: CDR1 SQVTM and CDR2 ANQGSEA. The CDR3 length is 12 residues. J gave up 1 base and V 7 bases, and 2 bases lay outside the gene matches. In nucleotides, the CDR3 is TGCAGCGGTGGACAGGGGAACACTGAAGCTTTCTTT. Amino acids: CSGGQGNTEAFF.

The sample holds many counts of this clonotype. The chain carries TRBV18 and TRBJ1-1, with TRBD1 identical over 9 bases. CDR3 length: 14 amino acids. CDR1 and CDR2 from the germline V gene are KGHSH and LQKENI. V lost 2 bases, J lost 5 bases, and 3 bases stayed unmatched. CDR3 in DNA: TGTGCCAGCTCACCAGGGACAGGGTCGACTGAAGCTTTCTTT. It codes for CASSPGTGSTEAFF.

In its sample, this clonotype was seen many times. The chain is built from TRBV3-1 and TRBJ1-4, with TRBD1 as a possible D gene (5 bases). The CDR3 is 15 amino acids. The germline gives CDR1 LGHDT, CDR2 YNNKEL (reference sequence). V dropped 3 bases and J dropped 0 bases, with 8 bases sitting between them. CDR3 amino acids: CASSQMTATNEKLFF. The CDR3, as DNA: TGTGCCAGCAGCCAGATGACAGCAACTAATGAAAAACTGTTTTTT.

This clonotype came up many times. V is TRBV5-1 and J is TRBJ1-1; D gene unclear. CDR3 length equals 14 residues. V lost 1 base and J 2 bases, leaving 9 bases between the germline ends. Per germline, CDR1 SGHRS and CDR2 YFSETQ. The CDR3 DNA is TGCGCCAGCAGCTTGAACGGGGAAAACACTGAAGCTTTCTTT. Translated, it gives CASSLNGENTEAFF.

This clonotype has ten or more counts. The rearrangement links TRBV20-1 to TRBJ2-7; 7 nucleotides align to TRBD2. This CDR3 comprises 14 residues. J lost 4 bases, V lost 4 bases, and 10 bases had no gene match. Germline CDR1 reads DFQATT; CDR2 reads SNEGSKA (reference sequence). CDR3 sequence: CSATHRTRPYEQYF. The CDR3 DNA follows: TGCAGTGCTACCCACCGGACTAGACCTTACGAGCAGTACTTC.

Concerning this clonotype: This clone may be a read error of a much larger clone one base away. V gene TRBV7-2 combines with J gene TRBJ2-3; possible D gene TRBD2, 6 bases. Per the germline V gene, CDR1 is SGHTA and CDR2 is FQGNSA. The CDR3 is 15 residues long. V was cut by 4 bases and J by 5 bases, with 16 bases left in between. CDR3 DNA sequence: TGTGCCAGCAGCTATGGGAGGATTCAAGGAGATACGCAGTATTTT. This translates into CASSYGRIQGDTQYF.

In its sample, this clonotype was seen many times. V gene TRBV7-2 combines with J gene TRBJ1-5; 8 bases match TRBD1. The CDR3 is 16 amino acids. V lost 5 bases to trimming and J lost 0 bases; unmatched junction nucleotides: 6. Germline assignment: CDR1 SGHTA and CDR2 FQGNSA. The CDR3 loop is CASSPLGQGSNQPQHF. The CDR3 coding sequence is TGTGCCAGCAGCCCCCTAGGACAGGGTAGCAATCAGCCCCAGCATTTT.

Many counts were recorded for this clonotype. This chain joins TRBV7-2 and TRBJ2-7; 8 bases agree with TRBD2. The CDR3 consists of 17 residues. Unmatched junction bases numbered 13, after V lost 2 bases and J lost 4 bases. CDR1 is SGHTA and CDR2 is FQGNSA in the germline V gene. In nucleotides, the CDR3 is TGTGCCAGCAGCTTATTTGGTTCTACTAGCGGACCGTACGAGCAGTACTTC. The encoded protein is CASSLFGSTSGPYEQYF.

The table lists this clonotype with many counts. This chain links TRBV18 with TRBJ1-1; D is uncertain. CDR1 is KGHSH and CDR2 is LQKENI in the germline V gene. V lost 5 bases, J lost 3 bases, and 10 bases lay in between. CDR3 size: 13 residues. CDR3 in amino acids: CASSSDRDTEAFF. The CDR3 region has the DNA TGTGCCAGCTCATCTGACCGTGACACTGAAGCTTTCTTT.

The rearrangement joins TRBV5-5 to TRBJ1-2; no definite D call. The ends were cut back, 0 bases at V and 7 bases at J, with 10 bases in the middle. Germline CDR1 and CDR2: SGHKS and YYEKEE (reference sequence). There are 13 residues in the CDR3. The CDR3 here is CASSLDPAAGYTF. The CDR3 region has the DNA TGTGCCAGCAGCTTGGACCCGGCTGCTGGCTACACCTTC. The full variable domain, with the rest looked up from reference TRBV5-5 and TRBJ1-2, is DAGVTQSPTHLIKTRGQQVTLRCSPISGHKSVSWYQQVLGQGPQFIFQYYEKEERGRGNFPDRFSARQFPNYSSELNVNALLLGDSALYLCASSLDPAAGYTFGSGTRLTVV.

The chain links TRBV20-1 to TRBJ2-3; TRBD2 matches at 9 bases. In germline, CDR1 is DFQATT, CDR2 SNEGSKA (reference sequence). The trim removed 4 bases at V and 0 bases at J, leaving 11 bases unmatched. This CDR3 has 17 amino acids. CDR3 DNA sequence: TGCAGTGCTACCTTAACTCTAGCGGGGATGAGCACAGATACGCAGTATTTT. Its translation is CSATLTLAGMSTDTQYF.

The chain is built from TRBV20-1 and TRBJ1-2; 11 bases line up with TRBD1. Germline lookup yields CDR1 DFQATT and CDR2 SNEGSKA (reference sequence). The CDR3 loop spans 15 amino acids. Germline trimming cut 3 bases from V and 4 bases from J; bases unmatched to any gene: 7. The CDR3 reads CSASLGQGATYGYTF. The CDR3 nucleotides are TGCAGTGCTAGCCTCGGACAGGGGGCTACCTATGGCTACACCTTC.

This clonotype occurred many times. V usage is TRBV28 and J usage is TRBJ1-2; D gene uncertain. The CDR3 contains 12 residues. Germline V gives CDR1 MDHEN, CDR2 SYDVKM. The V gene lost 1 base and the J gene lost 5 bases, with 5 bases spanning the gap. CDR3 in amino acids: CASSLSGYGYTF. For the CDR3, the DNA is TGTGCCAGCAGTTTATCTGGGTATGGCTACACCTTC.